This T cell receptor beta chain was recovered during a study of shared clonotypes between healthy human individuals. On the study more broadly: Donors had three CD4 naive, three CD4 memory, two CD8 naive and one CD8 memory plate apiece. General study findings and limits: Across subsets, estimated richness was generally greater for naive than for memory populations.

Naive CD8 cells lacked CD45RO, underwent positive selection for CCR7 and left out terminally differentiated effector memory CD45RA+ cells. Comments on this clone: Its antigen is unidentified.

The CDR3 contains 15 residues. The germline V gene has CDR1 SQVTM and CDR2 ANQGSEA. V dropped 3 bases and J dropped 6; count of bases not matched to a gene: 8. The method was immunoSEQ multiplex PCR; TCRdb's version includes in-frame clones alone and lacks a portion of them. The table has hundreds of thousands of clones, 85% to 95% seen once. V and J are TRBV29-1 and TRBJ2-1, with 10 bases matching TRBD2. The sample was naive CD8+ T cells sorted from blood. The TCR originated in a woman between 25 and 40 years old in good health. The DNA for the CDR3 is TGCAGCGTTGATATTATAGCGGGAGGAAGCAATGAGCAGTTCTTC. Translating it yields CSVDIIAGGSNEQFF.